This section outlines one TCR beta chain sequence together with its context. Its antigen is as yet unknown. The read halts 3 residues ahead of the CDR3 end, with the missing end drawn from the germline J gene. These data are taken from a study of T cells in women clearing cervical HPV infection. Study-wide context: Women with histologically confirmed HPV16-related CIN3 or worse, 2 with invasive cancer, served as cases. For cases, blood was sampled a median approximately 150 days after lesion detection, interquartile range roughly 80 to 200 days. Study results and limitations: Cases and controls were distinguished at AUC 0.83 by richness and V genes.

Cervical HPV DNA detected by MY09/MY11 PCR, typed by dot-blot. Here immunoSEQ multiplex PCR was the method, and the copy in TCRdb shows in-frame clones only, minus some. The ten most abundant clones cover 6.4% of a sample with around 39,000 clones. V shed 2 bases, J shed 7 bases, and the junction held 7 bases outside the gene matches. CDR1 is LNHDA, CDR2 SQIVND, per germline (reference sequence). The CDR3 contains 15 residues. The sequencing sample was made of blood buffy coat. The chain links TRBV19 to TRBJ1-5; 8 nucleotides agree with TRBD1. The TCR sequence derives from a woman aged 18 to 75 with a cervical HPV16 infection that either progressed to CIN3+ or cleared (not recorded which). The CDR3 DNA, read in part, is TGTGCCAGTAGTATATGGGCAGGGGGCGAACAGCCC. This gives the protein CASSIWAGGEQP. The CDR3 in full is CASSIWAGGEQPQHF.